A single sample is the source of the 27 T cell receptor beta chains below, sequenced in a study of T cell responses to AZD1222 COVID-19 vaccine. Libraries were prepared by immunoSEQ multiplex PCR; TCRdb keeps only in-frame clonotypes and omits some of them. Of around 110,000 clones listed, almost 90% were seen once; the top ten hold around 5%. Sequenced material: peripheral blood, taken on day 0 of AZD1222 vaccination. These receptors all stem from an adult in good health.

DNA of the CDR3: TGTGCCAGCAGTCCCAGGAGTTGGGAGCAGTACTTC. It specifies CASSPRSWEQYF. The chain carries TRBV12-3 or TRBV12-4 and TRBJ2-7, with D uncertain. CDR3 length: 12 amino acids. V dropped 5 bases and J dropped 7 bases, with 12 bases sitting between them.

The chain has TRBV12-5 and TRBJ2-5; D is unresolved. Germline CDR1 LGHNT, CDR2 FRNRAP. V was trimmed by 3 bases and J by 2 bases, leaving 4 bases between them. The CDR3 loop spans 12 amino acids. The CDR3 nucleotides are TGTGCTAGTGGTTTTGGGCAAGAGACCCAGTACTTC. Protein sequence: CASGFGQETQYF.

V gene TRBV18 combines with J gene TRBJ1-5; 7 bases are shared with TRBD1. Trimming cost V 2 bases and J 5 bases; bases outside gene matches: 3. There are 14 residues in the CDR3. Per germline, CDR1 KGHSH and CDR2 LQKENI. The CDR3 nucleotides read TGTGCCAGCTCACCAATCGACAGGGATCAGCCCCAGCATTTT. Amino acids: CASSPIDRDQPQHF.

The V and J genes are TRBV21-1 and TRBJ2-1; the DNA was not compared with TRBD1, the D call given in the table. TRBV21-1 is shown as a pseudogene. CDR3 length equals 15 residues. The CDR3 nucleotides are TGTGCCAGCAGCAAACCAGGGGGATCCTACAATGAGCAGTTCTTC. It specifies CASSKPGGSYNEQFF.

The rearrangement uses TRBV29-1 and TRBJ1-1; D is possibly TRBD1 (5 bases). V was trimmed by 4 bases and J by 1 base, leaving 19 bases between them. The germline V gene has CDR1 SQVTM and CDR2 ANQGSEA. This CDR3 region has 16 residues. CDR3 in DNA: TGCAGCGTTGGCAAACCGGGGGGAGTAGGGAACACTGAAGCTTTCTTT. It codes for CSVGKPGGVGNTEAFF.

This chain links TRBV2 with TRBJ1-5, with D perhaps TRBD1 (6 bases). Germline CDR1 is SNHLY and CDR2 is FYNNEI. The CDR3 totals 11 residues. Trimming shortened V by 8 bases and J by 7 bases, and 9 bases separated the two germline ends. The CDR3 DNA reads TGTGCCAGCGGTCAGGGGCAGCCCCAGCATTTT. It encodes CASGQGQPQHF. Together with reference TRBV2 and TRBJ1-5, the CDR3 gives the full variable domain: EPEVTQTPSHQVTQMGQEVILRCVPISNHLYFYWYRQILGQKVEFLVSFYNNEISEKSEIFDDQFSVERPDGSNFTLKIRSTKLEDSAMYFCASGQGQPQHFGDGTRLSIL.

The rearrangement uses TRBV7-8 and TRBJ2-2, with TRBD2 identical over 14 bases. Trimming at V came to 5 bases and at J to 4 bases, leaving 3 bases not matched to a gene. CDR1 SGHVS and CDR2 FQNEAQ come from the germline V gene. CDR3 size: 16 residues. CDR3 sequence reads: CASSLGTSGSTGELFF. The CDR3 DNA sequence: TGTGCCAGCAGCCTGGGGACTAGCGGGAGCACCGGGGAGCTGTTTTTT.

As for this clone: The same CDR3 arises from other DNA sequences in this sample as well. CDR3 nucleotide sequence: TGCGCCAGCAGCTTGAGCGGAAGCTCCTACAATGAGCAGTTCTTC. It is translated as CASSLSGSSYNEQFF. The genes are TRBV5-1 and TRBJ2-1, with D possibly matching TRBD2 (5 bases). The germline gives CDR1 SGHRS, CDR2 YFSETQ. V gave up 1 base and J gave up 0 bases, with 8 bases separating them. The CDR3 is made up of 15 amino acids.

The chain has TRBV6-5 and TRBJ1-2; D uncertain. The CDR3 is made up of 13 amino acids. V was clipped by 8 bases and J by 2 bases, with 12 bases between them. CDR1 and CDR2 (germline): MNHEY, SVGAGI. In DNA form, the CDR3 reads TGTGCCAGCCGTCGGGAGTACAACTATGGCTACACCTTC. Residues: CASRREYNYGYTF.

This chain connects TRBV3-1 (or the pseudogene TRBV3-2) to TRBJ2-7, with D perhaps TRBD1 (6 bases). CDR1 is LGHDT and CDR2 is YNNKEL in the germline V gene (reference sequence). V lost 6 bases and J 5 bases, leaving 11 bases between the germline ends. This CDR3 is 12 amino acids long. The CDR3 loop reads CASSHRVNEQYF. Written as DNA, the CDR3 is TGTGCCAGCAGTCACAGGGTCAACGAGCAGTACTTC.

The chain joins TRBV28 to TRBJ1-1; D is uncertain. CDR1 is MDHEN, CDR2 SYDVKM, per germline. The V end lost 7 bases, the J end lost 1 base, and 4 bases lay between the germline ends. This CDR3 is 11 amino acids long. The CDR3 DNA sequence: TGTGCCAGCACTCAGAACACTGAAGCTTTCTTT. Translating it yields CASTQNTEAFF.

This clone occurred once. The chain carries TRBV4-1 and TRBJ1-5; a possible D gene is TRBD1 (6 bases). Germline CDR1 reads MGHRA; CDR2 reads YSYEKL. V dropped 4 bases and J dropped 0 bases, with 19 bases sitting between them. The length of the CDR3 is 18 residues. The CDR3 coding sequence is TGCGCCAGCAGCCCCGGGAGGACAGCGTCCTATAGCAATCAGCCCCAGCATTTT. This gives the protein CASSPGRTASYSNQPQHF.

The rearrangement uses TRBV28 and TRBJ1-2; perhaps TRBD1 as D (5 bases). Germline CDR1 MDHEN, CDR2 SYDVKM. The CDR3 has 15 amino acids. V was cut by 6 bases and J by 8 bases, with 22 bases left in between. The CDR3 reads CASRIGERRAPGYTF. The CDR3 DNA sequence: TGTGCCAGCAGAATAGGGGAGAGGAGGGCTCCCGGCTACACCTTC.

V is TRBV7-9 and J is TRBJ1-1; D gene uncertain. This CDR3 contains 13 residues. Germline values: CDR1 SEHNR, CDR2 FQNEAQ (reference sequence). Trimming pared 1 base from V and 5 bases from J, leaving 8 bases between. CDR3: CASSLGGDTEAFF. CDR3 nucleotides: TGTGCCAGCAGCTTAGGAGGAGATACTGAAGCTTTCTTT.

The V call is TRBV7-3, the J call TRBJ2-3, with D maybe TRBD2 (6 bases). The germline V gene has CDR1 SGHTA and CDR2 FQGTGA. CDR3 length equals 15 residues. V was shortened by 2 bases and J by 6 bases, with 15 bases between the two germline ends. The CDR3 spells CASSLDGTGGDTQYF. DNA for the CDR3: TGTGCCAGCAGCTTAGATGGCACCGGAGGGGATACGCAGTATTTT.

This clone was observed a handful of times. This chain uses TRBV5-1 with TRBJ2-7; D is tentatively TRBD1 or TRBD2 (5 bases each). Germline values: CDR1 SGHRS, CDR2 YFSETQ. V lost 0 bases to trimming and J lost 6 bases, with 13 bases between them. The CDR3 length is 14 residues. The CDR3 region is CASSLGDGDGEQYF. The CDR3 DNA sequence: TGCGCCAGCAGCTTGGGGGACGGAGATGGCGAGCAGTACTTC.

The chain recombines TRBV7-2 with TRBJ2-1, with TRBD2 identical over 9 bases. Germline CDR1 is SGHTA and CDR2 is FQGNSA. J lost 2 bases, V lost 5 bases, and 13 bases had no gene match. This CDR3 spans 18 amino acids. The CDR3 DNA is TGTGCCAGCAGCCGGAAGACTAGCGGCAGAATAACCTACAATGAGCAGTTCTTC. Protein sequence: CASSRKTSGRITYNEQFF.

The chain combines TRBV25-1 with TRBJ1-2, with unresolved D. The CDR3 contains 13 residues. Trimming stripped 6 bases from V and 5 bases from J, with 13 bases between. Per germline, CDR1 MGHDK and CDR2 SYGVNS. This chain's CDR3 is CASSPRGRYGYTF. The CDR3 nucleotides are TGTGCCAGCAGCCCACGGGGTCGATATGGCTACACCTTC.

In this sample, this clone turned up once. The rearrangement links TRBV5-1 to TRBJ2-2, with D maybe TRBD2 (6 bases). Germline assignment: CDR1 SGHRS and CDR2 YFSETQ. Trimming took 0 bases from V and 3 from J, leaving 9 bases between them. This CDR3 region has 15 residues. The CDR3 loop is CASSLVGEDTGELFF. The CDR3 nucleotides are TGCGCCAGCAGCTTGGTTGGGGAGGACACCGGGGAGCTGTTTTTT. The variable domain in full, completed from reference TRBV5-1 and TRBJ2-2, reads KAGVTQTPRYLIKTRGQQVTLSCSPISGHRSVSWYQQTPGQGLQFLFEYFSETQRNKGNFPGRFSGRQFSNSRSEMNVSTLELGDSALYLCASSLVGEDTGELFFGEGSRLTVL.

The rearrangement links TRBV19 to TRBJ1-5; 7 bases agree with TRBD1. Germline trimming cut 7 bases from V and 2 bases from J; bases unmatched to any gene: 8. CDR1 is LNHDA and CDR2 is SQIVND in the germline V gene (reference sequence). The CDR3 has 15 amino acids. For the CDR3, the DNA is TGTGCCAGTATTAACAGGGGTTGGGGCAATCAGCCCCAGCATTTT. It yields the protein CASINRGWGNQPQHF.

The chain has TRBV10-1 and TRBJ2-1, with TRBD1 identical over 9 bases. Germline loops: CDR1 WNHNN, CDR2 SYGVQD (reference sequence). V was clipped by 3 bases and J by 2 bases; unmatched bases: 5. The CDR3 sequence is 16 residues long. In DNA form, the CDR3 reads TGCGCCAGCAGTGAATACCGACAGGGGGCCTACAATGAGCAGTTCTTC. Protein product: CASSEYRQGAYNEQFF.

The chain couples TRBV14 to TRBJ1-1; D unclear. The CDR3 is made up of 11 amino acids. Trimming removed 4 bases from V and 3 bases from J, with 3 bases in between. Germline-derived CDR1 and CDR2 are SGHDN and FVKESK. In DNA, the CDR3 is TGTGCCAGCAGCCGTTACACTGAAGCTTTCTTT. Translating it yields CASSRYTEAFF.

The J gene is TRBJ1-2, the V gene TRBV12-3 or TRBV12-4, with D possibly TRBD1 on 6 matching bases. This CDR3 region has 13 residues. Deletions cut 6 bases from V and 5 bases from J, with 13 bases between. CDR3 bases: TGTGCCAGCAGGTGGGGGCAGTTATATGGCTACACCTTC. Protein: CASRWGQLYGYTF.

V is TRBV19 and J is TRBJ2-1, with 9 bases lining up with TRBD1. The trim removed 1 base at V and 4 bases at J, leaving 2 bases unmatched. CDR1 is LNHDA, CDR2 SQIVND, per germline (reference sequence). This CDR3 comprises 15 residues. The CDR3 DNA follows: TGTGCCAGTAGTATAGGCGGGACAGGGTACAATGAGCAGTTCTTC. Translating it yields CASSIGGTGYNEQFF.

The genes are TRBV27 and TRBJ1-4; 8 positions agree with TRBD1. From germline, CDR1 is MNHEY and CDR2 SMNVEV (reference sequence). Unmatched junction bases numbered 13, after V lost 6 bases and J lost 7 bases. The CDR3 is 16 amino acids. The CDR3 DNA reads TGTGCCAGCAGCGGAAAATTCGGGACAGGCGGTGAAAAACTGTTTTTT. Protein: CASSGKFGTGGEKLFF.

The V and J genes are TRBV19 and TRBJ1-5, with TRBD1 matching over 7 bases. The germline V gene has CDR1 LNHDA and CDR2 SQIVND (reference sequence). V lost 3 bases, J lost 3 bases, and 5 bases stayed unmatched. There are 15 residues in the CDR3. CDR3 nucleotides: TGTGCCAGTAGTATTAGACAGGGTATCAATCAGCCCCAGCATTTT. This translates into CASSIRQGINQPQHF.

V usage is TRBV9 and J usage is TRBJ2-7, with 8 bases identical to TRBD1. The germline CDR1 and CDR2 sequences are SGDLS and YYNGEE. This CDR3 contains 14 residues. V lost 4 bases and J lost 5; bases outside the gene matches: 8. The CDR3 DNA is TGTGCCAGCAGCCCCCGGACAGGGATTGACGAGCAGTACTTC. This sequence encodes CASSPRTGIDEQYF.